The 10 T cell receptor beta chains reported below all come from one sample, sequenced in a study of control samples from healthy donors and cancer patients. Measured with immunoSEQ multiplex PCR; TCRdb has only the in-frame clones, and not every one. The sample has tens of thousands of clones; approximately 90% are singletons. The sequenced sample was PBMCs. These receptor sequences come from a middle-aged woman with head and neck cancer.

This clone is a singleton in its sample. The rearrangement uses TRBV30 and TRBJ1-2, with TRBD1 matching 7 bases. V lost 0 bases to trimming and J lost 7 bases; unmatched junction nucleotides: 14. Germline CDR1 is GTSNPN and CDR2 is SVGIG (reference sequence). The CDR3 has 16 residues. The CDR3 protein is CAWSVGGHREQGGYTF. CDR3 coding DNA: TGTGCCTGGAGTGTAGGGGGCCACAGGGAGCAGGGTGGCTACACCTTC.

A single count supports this clone. CDR3 nucleotides: TGTGCCTGGAGATCCGGGAGTCGGACCGGGGAGCTGTTTTTT. This encodes CAWRSGSRTGELFF. The chain carries TRBV30 and TRBJ2-2; D is possibly TRBD2 (6 bases). Deletions cut 3 bases from V and 5 bases from J, with 13 bases between. CDR1 GTSNPN and CDR2 SVGIG come from the germline V gene (reference sequence). The CDR3 is made up of 14 amino acids.

The chain combines TRBV6-5 with TRBJ2-2; maybe TRBD2 (5 bases). V was cut by 2 bases and J by 6 bases, with 10 bases left in between. This CDR3 comprises 14 residues. CDR1 and CDR2 from the germline V gene are MNHEY and SVGAGI. CDR3 loop: CASSYETRSGELFF. For the CDR3, the DNA is TGTGCCAGCAGTTACGAAACTAGATCCGGGGAGCTGTTTTTT.

This chain connects TRBV7-3 to TRBJ2-5, with TRBD1 matching over 7 bases. Trimming cost V 4 bases and J 4 bases; bases outside gene matches: 3. The CDR3 is made up of 13 amino acids. Germline CDR1 and CDR2: SGHTA and FQGTGA. CDR3 coding DNA: TGTGCCAGCAGCTGGACAGGAGGAGAGACCCAGTACTTC. Its translation: CASSWTGGETQYF.

The table lists this clone with a count of one. This rearrangement joins TRBV14 to TRBJ2-5; 7 nucleotides align to TRBD1. J lost 3 bases, V lost 4 bases, and 5 bases had no gene match. CDR3 length: 14 amino acids. The germline V gene has CDR1 SGHDN and CDR2 FVKESK. The CDR3 DNA reads as TGTGCCAGCAGCCCCCATGGGACAGAAGAGACCCAGTACTTC. Translating it yields CASSPHGTEETQYF.

This clone was found a few times. This rearrangement joins TRBV19 to TRBJ1-1; possible D gene TRBD1, 6 bases. The V gene lost 3 bases and the J gene lost 6 bases, with 8 bases spanning the gap. This CDR3 comprises 12 residues. Germline V gives CDR1 LNHDA, CDR2 SQIVND (reference sequence). The CDR3 region is CASSIGGPEAFF. CDR3 in DNA: TGTGCCAGTAGTATCGGGGGGCCTGAAGCTTTCTTT.

This chain joins TRBV19 and TRBJ1-1; D possibly corresponds to TRBD1 (6 bases). CDR1 and CDR2 (germline): LNHDA, SQIVND (reference sequence). The CDR3 totals 16 residues. The V gene lost 1 base and the J gene lost 5 bases, with 17 bases spanning the gap. In DNA form, the CDR3 reads TGTGCCAGTAGTATAGGAGGCCGGGGGCGCGTAACTGAAGCTTTCTTT. It translates to CASSIGGRGRVTEAFF.

The chain has TRBV9 and TRBJ2-3; possibly TRBD1 or TRBD2 for D (5 bases each). The V and J ends lost 7 bases and 13 bases respectively, with 19 bases between them. This CDR3 contains 12 residues. Germline CDR1 is SGDLS and CDR2 is YYNGEE. CDR3 loop: CASSNDSPGEYF. Written as DNA, the CDR3 is TGTGCCAGCTCAAACGACAGCCCCGGGGAGTATTTT.

V is TRBV5-4 and J is TRBJ1-2; D might be TRBD1 (5 bases). V shed 1 base and J shed 5 bases, with 9 bases lying between them. CDR1 and CDR2 from the germline V gene are SGHNT and YYREEE (reference sequence). The CDR3 has 13 amino acids. For the CDR3, the DNA is TGTGCCAGCAGCTTGCGGGGACCATATGGCTACACCTTC. Translated: CASSLRGPYGYTF.

The V and J genes are TRBV28 and TRBJ1-5; no clear D gene. The germline V gene encodes CDR1 MDHEN and CDR2 SYDVKM. Trimming left V 5 bases short and J 8 bases short, with 10 bases between. CDR3 length: 12 amino acids. The CDR3 loop is CASSTFGKPQHF. In DNA form, the CDR3 reads TGTGCCAGCAGTACTTTCGGGAAGCCCCAGCATTTT.